Below are 23 T cell receptor beta chains sequenced from a single sample in a study of blood T cell repertoires in COVID-19. TCRdb's copy holds only in-frame clones and misses some; the assay was immunoSEQ multiplex PCR. The table includes about 130,000 clones, under 90% detected once. Sequenced material: peripheral blood. These receptors came from a human donor in a cohort sampled during active COVID-19.

This clone showed up just a few times. The V gene is TRBV6-2 or TRBV6-3, the J gene TRBJ2-7; tentatively, D is TRBD2 (5 bases). This CDR3 has 17 residues. Trimming took 6 bases from V and 3 from J, leaving 24 bases between them. Germline-derived CDR1 and CDR2 are MNHEY and SVGEGT. The DNA of the CDR3 is TGTGCCAGCAGCCGAGGACTGGCCCGGAGACACCACTACGAGCAGTACGTC. This gives the protein CASSRGLARRHHYEQYV.

The chain employs TRBV19 and TRBJ2-3; the match to TRBD2 covers 8 bases. V trimming: 7 bases; J trimming: 3 bases; junction bases outside the gene matches: 12. The CDR3 totals 16 residues. Germline V gene lookup returns CDR1 LNHDA and CDR2 SQIVND (reference sequence). This CDR3 is CASTPQRGPRTDTQYF. CDR3 bases: TGTGCCAGTACCCCCCAGCGGGGGCCCAGGACAGATACGCAGTATTTT.

Regarding this clone: A read error is possible here, since a much larger clone lies one base away. V is TRBV4-3 and J is TRBJ1-1; 7 bases agree with TRBD1. CDR1 is LGHNA, CDR2 YSLEER, per germline. Trimming removed 1 base from V and 5 bases from J; junction bases left unmatched: 1. This CDR3 region has 13 residues. CDR3 bases: TGCGCCAGCAGCCAAGTCAGGGGGACTGAAGCTTTCTTT. Amino acids: CASSQVRGTEAFF.

The CDR3 DNA follows: TGTGCCAGCAGTTCACAGGGTAGGGGCAATCAGCCCCAGCATTTT. It translates to CASSSQGRGNQPQHF. The chain combines TRBV5-8 with TRBJ1-5, with D possibly being TRBD1 (6 bases). Trimming took off 5 bases at V and 2 bases at J, with 14 bases between the two ends. This CDR3 region has 15 residues. Germline V lookup: CDR1 SGHTS, CDR2 YDEGEE.

The J gene is TRBJ1-1, the V gene TRBV9; possibly TRBD1 for D (6 bases). In germline, CDR1 is SGDLS, CDR2 YYNGEE. CDR3 size: 14 residues. V dropped 3 bases and J dropped 4 bases, with 13 bases sitting between them. The CDR3 protein is CASSATQGRTEAFF. In DNA, the CDR3 is TGTGCCAGCAGCGCCACACAGGGACGCACTGAAGCTTTCTTT. Using reference TRBV9 and TRBJ1-1 for the parts outside the CDR3, the full variable domain is DSGVTQTPKHLITATGQRVTLRCSPRSGDLSVYWYQQSLDQGLQFLIQYYNGEERAKGNILERFSAQQFPDLHSELNLSSLELGDSALYFCASSATQGRTEAFFGQGTRLTVV.

This clone was detected only a few times. The chain recombines TRBV24-1 with TRBJ2-1, with a tentative D call TRBD2 (5 bases). CDR1 and CDR2 (germline): KGHDR, SFDVKD. The CDR3 sequence is 16 residues long. V lost 5 bases and J lost 5, with 18 bases in between. The CDR3 is CATSGAGQSYHNEQFF. The CDR3 nucleotides read TGTGCCACCAGTGGGGCGGGCCAATCCTATCACAATGAGCAGTTCTTC.

This clone was seen just once. V and J are TRBV19 and TRBJ1-1; D call uncertain. Trimming pared 4 bases from V and 0 bases from J, leaving 12 bases between. The CDR3 consists of 15 residues. Germline values: CDR1 LNHDA, CDR2 SQIVND (reference sequence). CDR3 loop: CASSTRTGLNTEAFF. The CDR3 DNA reads TGTGCCAGTAGTACAAGGACTGGACTGAACACTGAAGCTTTCTTT.

The chain couples TRBV19 to TRBJ1-1; D perhaps matches TRBD1 (6 bases). The CDR3 contains 13 residues. The germline gives CDR1 LNHDA, CDR2 SQIVND (reference sequence). V lost 7 bases and J 1 base, leaving 10 bases between the germline ends. The CDR3 region is CASTRTANTEAFF. CDR3 coding DNA: TGTGCCAGTACCCGGACAGCGAACACTGAAGCTTTCTTT.

The gene calls are TRBV7-8 and TRBJ2-7; maybe TRBD1 (6 bases). The CDR3 spans 14 residues. V lost 1 base, J lost 7 bases, and 14 bases lay in between. Germline CDR1 reads SGHVS; CDR2 reads FQNEAQ. The CDR3 loop is CASSLGRPDREQYF. For the CDR3, the DNA is TGTGCCAGCAGCTTAGGTCGACCTGACAGGGAGCAGTACTTC. The entire variable domain, with the rest obtained from reference TRBV7-8 and TRBJ2-7, is as follows: GAGVSQSPRYKVAKRGQDVALRCDPISGHVSLFWYQQALGQGPEFLTYFQNEAQLDKSGLPSDRFFAERPEGSVSTLKIQRTQQEDSAVYLCASSLGRPDREQYFGPGTRLTVT.

The chain combines TRBV3-1 (or the pseudogene TRBV3-2) with TRBJ1-1; TRBD1 aligns across 10 bases. Germline CDR1 LGHDT, CDR2 YNNKEL (reference sequence). V dropped 4 bases and J dropped 6; count of bases not matched to a gene: 11. This CDR3 has 16 residues. Written as DNA, the CDR3 is TGTGCCAGCAGCCCAAGGGACAGGGGAGGCAATCCTGAAGCTTTCTTT. This encodes CASSPRDRGGNPEAFF.

The chain uses TRBV3-1 (or the pseudogene TRBV3-2) and TRBJ1-1, with D maybe TRBD1 (5 bases). Per the germline V gene, CDR1 is LGHDT and CDR2 is YNNKEL (reference sequence). The CDR3 runs to 15 residues. The V end lost 4 bases, the J end lost 1 base, and 13 bases lay between the germline ends. DNA for the CDR3: TGTGCCAGCAGCCCTCGGACAAGGTCGAACACTGAAGCTTTCTTT. Residues: CASSPRTRSNTEAFF.

The rearrangement joins TRBV7-6 to TRBJ1-4; D gene unclear. The V end was cut by 3 bases, the J end by 14 bases, with 13 bases between. Germline-derived CDR1 and CDR2 are SGHVS and FNYEAQ. This CDR3 spans 12 amino acids. CDR3 sequence: CASSLLGRDLFF. Here the CDR3 DNA reads TGTGCCAGCAGCTTGCTAGGGCGGGATCTGTTTTTT.

This clone was observed a single time. The V and J genes are TRBV10-3 and TRBJ1-1, with D perhaps TRBD1 (6 bases). Germline assignment: CDR1 ENHRY and CDR2 SYGVKD. The CDR3 sequence is 13 residues long. V shed 4 bases and J shed 6 bases, with 12 bases lying between them. The DNA of the CDR3 is TGTGCCATCAGTGTGGCAGGGGATGCTGAAGCTTTCTTT. Its protein product is CAISVAGDAEAFF.

In this sample, this clone turned up once. This chain uses TRBV9 with TRBJ1-5; D possibly corresponds to TRBD1 (5 bases). The CDR3 spans 14 residues. Germline loops: CDR1 SGDLS, CDR2 YYNGEE. Trimming shortened V by 2 bases and J by 4 bases, and 10 bases separated the two germline ends. DNA of the CDR3: TGTGCCAGCAGCGTCGGGGGGTGGAATCAGCCCCAGCATTTT. This translates into CASSVGGWNQPQHF.

V and J are TRBV6-5 and TRBJ2-3; TRBD2 is a possible D gene (5 bases). The V end was cut by 6 bases, the J end by 1 base, with 8 bases between. Per germline, CDR1 MNHEY and CDR2 SVGAGI. The CDR3 has 13 amino acids. The CDR3 spells CASRPGGTDTQYF. In nucleotides, the CDR3 is TGTGCCAGCAGACCCGGGGGCACAGATACGCAGTATTTT.

J is TRBJ1-3 and V is TRBV2, with D possibly TRBD1 on 6 matching bases. V was cut by 2 bases and J by 9 bases, with 17 bases left in between. CDR3 length: 15 residues. Germline values: CDR1 SNHLY, CDR2 FYNNEI. This CDR3 reads CASSETRGLPRTIYF. The CDR3 DNA reads TGTGCCAGCAGTGAAACCAGGGGCCTTCCCCGCACCATATATTTT.

V usage is TRBV6-5 and J usage is TRBJ2-2; possible D gene TRBD2, 6 bases. This CDR3 spans 13 amino acids. V dropped 6 bases and J dropped 4 bases, with 9 bases sitting between them. Germline V lookup: CDR1 MNHEY, CDR2 SVGAGI. Here the CDR3 DNA reads TGTGCCAGCAGGGAGGGAGGCACCGGGGAGCTGTTTTTT. Protein: CASREGGTGELFF.

This rearrangement joins TRBV4-3 to TRBJ2-7, with D perhaps TRBD2 (6 bases). The V end lost 4 bases, the J end lost 4 bases, and 14 bases lay between the germline ends. CDR3 length: 14 residues. Germline V gene sequence: CDR1 LGHNA, CDR2 YSLEER. CDR3 in DNA: TGCGCCAGCAGCCCTCCCCTAGCGAGGTACGAGCAGTACGTC. It translates to CASSPPLARYEQYV.

This sequence joins TRBV29-1 and TRBJ2-1, with TRBD2 matching over 9 bases. Germline V gene sequence: CDR1 SQVTM, CDR2 ANQGSEA. Trimming cost V 6 bases and J 4 bases; bases outside gene matches: 10. This CDR3 contains 15 residues. The CDR3, as DNA: TGCAGCGTGAACCCCGGGACTAGCAGATACAATGAGCAGTTCTTC. Translating gives CSVNPGTSRYNEQFF.

This clone has only one observation. The chain links TRBV3-1 (or the pseudogene TRBV3-2) to TRBJ2-5; 8 bases match TRBD1. The CDR3 totals 16 residues. J lost 4 bases, V lost 4 bases, and 11 bases had no gene match. Germline CDR1 is LGHDT and CDR2 is YNNKEL (reference sequence). The CDR3 sequence is CASSLRDRTARETQYF. The CDR3 DNA is TGTGCCAGCAGCCTCCGGGACAGGACCGCAAGAGAGACCCAGTACTTC.

This clone came up a few times. The rearrangement joins TRBV7-2 to TRBJ1-5; D may be TRBD1 (6 bases). The V and J ends lost 5 bases and 5 bases respectively, with 16 bases between them. CDR1 is SGHTA, CDR2 FQGNSA, per germline. This CDR3 is built from 15 residues. The CDR3 DNA is TGTGCCAGCAGCCGTTCGGGGGGGCGAGATCAGCCCCAGCATTTT. Translating it yields CASSRSGGRDQPQHF.

V usage is TRBV5-1 and J usage is TRBJ2-2, with 9 bases fitting TRBD2. Per germline, CDR1 SGHRS and CDR2 YFSETQ. CDR3 length equals 15 residues. The V and J ends lost 4 bases and 7 bases, in that order; junction bases with no gene match: 8. In DNA form, the CDR3 reads TGCGCCAGCAGCAAAGTAGCGGGAGTGGACGGGGAGCTGTTTTTT. As protein: CASSKVAGVDGELFF.

J is TRBJ2-2 and V is TRBV9; maybe TRBD1 (6 bases). CDR3 length equals 16 residues. V dropped 5 bases and J dropped 5 bases, with 19 bases sitting between them. Per the germline V gene, CDR1 is SGDLS and CDR2 is YYNGEE. The CDR3 loop reads CASSAGDGEGTGELFF. The DNA for the CDR3 is TGTGCCAGCAGTGCAGGGGACGGCGAAGGTACCGGGGAGCTGTTTTTT.